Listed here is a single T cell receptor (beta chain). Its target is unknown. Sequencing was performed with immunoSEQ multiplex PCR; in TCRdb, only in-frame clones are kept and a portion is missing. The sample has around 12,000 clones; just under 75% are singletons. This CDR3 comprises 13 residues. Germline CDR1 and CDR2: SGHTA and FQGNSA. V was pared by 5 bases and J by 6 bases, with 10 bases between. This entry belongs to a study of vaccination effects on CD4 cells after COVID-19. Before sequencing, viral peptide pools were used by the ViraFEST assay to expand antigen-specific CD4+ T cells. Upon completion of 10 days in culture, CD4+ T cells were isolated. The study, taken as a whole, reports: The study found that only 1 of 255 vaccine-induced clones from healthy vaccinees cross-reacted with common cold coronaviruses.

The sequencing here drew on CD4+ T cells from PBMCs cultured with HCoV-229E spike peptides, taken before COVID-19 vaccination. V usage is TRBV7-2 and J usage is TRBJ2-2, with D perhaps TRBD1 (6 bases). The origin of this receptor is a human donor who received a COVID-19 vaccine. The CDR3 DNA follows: TGTGCCAGCAGCGCAGACAGGTCCGGGGAGCTGTTTTTT. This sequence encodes CASSADRSGELFF.